The table lists the clone carrying this T cell receptor (beta chain) with a count of one. The antigen remains undetermined. This entry is derived from a study of shared clonotypes between healthy human individuals. Study observations and caveats: Memory subsets generally showed smaller estimated richness than naive subsets did.

The J segment lost 4 bases and the V segment lost 2 bases, leaving 9 bases of the junction unmatched. CDR1 and CDR2 from the germline V gene are SGHTA and FQGTGA. The CDR3 is 17 amino acids. For every subset, genomic DNA was evenly distributed across several immunoSEQ plates. The data were produced by immunoSEQ multiplex PCR, yet TCRdb's version contains in-frame clones alone and is incomplete. The sample has over 2 million clones, over 85% seen once. CD8 cells classed as naive were CD45RO-negative and positively selected for CCR7, excluding terminally differentiated effector memory CD45RA+ cells. Donors comprised only Caucasian adults living in Nashville, Tennessee.

Sequencing used naive CD8+ T cells sorted from blood. The TCR sequence derives from a man aged 18-30 years in good health. This rearrangement joins TRBV7-3 to TRBJ2-2; 8 nucleotides match TRBD2. The CDR3 region is CASSLGAGEPGTGELFF. CDR3 DNA: TGTGCCAGCAGCTTAGGAGCGGGGGAACCCGGCACCGGGGAGCTGTTTTTT.